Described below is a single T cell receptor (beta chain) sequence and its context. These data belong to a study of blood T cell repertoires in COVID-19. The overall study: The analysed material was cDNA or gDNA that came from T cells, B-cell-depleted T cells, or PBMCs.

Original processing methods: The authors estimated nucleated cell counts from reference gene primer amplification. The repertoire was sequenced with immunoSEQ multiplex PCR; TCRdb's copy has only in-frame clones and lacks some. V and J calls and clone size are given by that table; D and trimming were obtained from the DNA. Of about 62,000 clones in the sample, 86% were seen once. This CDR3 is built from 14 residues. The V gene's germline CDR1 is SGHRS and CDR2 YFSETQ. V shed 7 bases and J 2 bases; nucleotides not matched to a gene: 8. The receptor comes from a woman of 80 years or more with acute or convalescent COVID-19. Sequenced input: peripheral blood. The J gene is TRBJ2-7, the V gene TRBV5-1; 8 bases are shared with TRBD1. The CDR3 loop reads CASGRTGIPYEQYF. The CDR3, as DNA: TGCGCCAGCGGAAGGACAGGGATACCCTACGAGCAGTACTTC.